This entry lists 24 T cell receptor beta chains sequenced from one sample in a study of T cells in Graves' hyperthyroidism and ophthalmopathy. TCR beta CDR3 regions were amplified from RNA transcripts. TCR CDR3 regions were first amplified by RT-PCR with HTBI primers. In TCRdb, the multiplex PCR reads were re-called with MiXCR into one record per CDR3 protein. The data show hundreds of thousands of distinct CDR3 sequences, with around 20% seen just once and approximately 60% held by the top ten. Sequenced material: blood. Receptor source: a man aged 25-40 years with Graves' ophthalmopathy.

The V and J genes are TRBV18 and TRBJ1-2; 10 bases line up with TRBD1. This CDR3 has 14 amino acids. V was clipped by 7 bases and J by 3 bases; unmatched bases: 5. The germline V gene has CDR1 KGHSH and CDR2 LQKENI. CDR3 region: CASLRTGGDYGYTF. The DNA of the CDR3 is TGTGCCAGCTTGAGGACAGGGGGAGACTATGGCTACACCTTC.

V and J are TRBV14 and TRBJ2-5; 7 bases align to TRBD2. CDR1 is SGHDN, CDR2 FVKESK, per germline. The CDR3 runs 16 residues. With 3 bases clipped from V and 6 bases from J, the junction kept 13 bases outside the gene matches. CDR3 amino acids: CASSQGWREMGKTQYF. In DNA, the CDR3 is TGTGCCAGCAGCCAGGGGTGGCGGGAGATGGGCAAGACCCAGTACTTC.

The chain couples TRBV29-1 to TRBJ2-2; D is uncertain. Germline values: CDR1 SQVTM, CDR2 ANQGSEA. The CDR3 sequence is 13 residues long. The germline V and J ends were trimmed by 4 bases and 4 bases, with 10 bases remaining between them. CDR3 sequence reads: CSVVTRGTGELFF. As DNA, the CDR3 is TGCAGCGTTGTGACCCGTGGCACCGGGGAGCTGTTTTTT.

DNA for the CDR3: TGTGCCAGCAGCCAGATTAACTATGGCTACACCTTC. This translates into CASSQINYGYTF. The rearrangement links TRBV28 to TRBJ1-2, with D hard to call. Germline V CDR1 and CDR2: MDHEN, SYDVKM. The V gene lost 6 bases and the J gene lost 1 base, with 6 bases spanning the gap. The CDR3 totals 12 residues.

The table lists this clonotype with a few counts. The rearrangement links TRBV29-1 to TRBJ2-3; possibly TRBD2 for D (7 bases). V was pared by 6 bases and J by 2 bases, with 21 bases between. The CDR3 contains 16 residues. Germline values: CDR1 SQVTM, CDR2 ANQGSEA. The CDR3 coding sequence is TGCAGCGTGGGGGGGGTTACAGGGTCCCCCACAGATACGCAGTATTTT. Translated: CSVGGVTGSPTDTQYF.

By its share, this clonotype is medium-sized. This rearrangement joins TRBV5-6 to TRBJ2-7; D may match TRBD1 or TRBD2 (5 bases each). Germline values: CDR1 SGHDT, CDR2 YYEEEE. This CDR3 has 14 residues. Deletions cut 4 bases from V and 2 bases from J, with 13 bases between. CDR3 DNA sequence: TGTGCCAGCAGCCCCGGGACGGAGACCTACGAGCAGTACTTC. It is translated as CASSPGTETYEQYF.

The chain carries TRBV6-1 and TRBJ1-2; TRBD1 might be the D (6 bases). The CDR3 has 12 residues. Germline lookup yields CDR1 MNHNS and CDR2 SASEGT. Trimming stripped 4 bases from V and 5 bases from J, with 8 bases between. The CDR3, as DNA: TGTGCCAGCAGTGTCGGACAGTATGGCTACACCTTC. Its translation is CASSVGQYGYTF.

As regards this clonotype: A clone one base away is much larger, so this may be a read error. J is TRBJ2-2 and V is TRBV11-3; TRBD2 is a possible D gene (5 bases). Looked up from germline, CDR1 is SGHNT and CDR2 is YENEEA. The CDR3 contains 12 residues. The CDR3 DNA reads TGTGCCAGCAGCGTCTACACCGGGGAGCTGGTTTTT. Amino acid sequence: CASSVYTGELVF.

The chain combines TRBV7-6 with TRBJ1-5; a possible D gene is TRBD1 (6 bases). The V end was cut by 1 base, the J end by 4 bases, with 11 bases between. This CDR3 is 15 amino acids long. Germline CDR1 and CDR2: SGHVS and FNYEAQ. The CDR3 bases are TGTGCCAGCAGCTTAGAGGGGGGTCGGAATCAGCCCCAGCATTTT. Its translation: CASSLEGGRNQPQHF.

J is TRBJ1-4 and V is TRBV30, with D unclear. The germline CDR1 and CDR2 sequences are GTSNPN and SVGIG (reference sequence). The CDR3 has 14 residues. The V and J ends lost 0 bases and 8 bases respectively, with 13 bases between them. CDR3 bases: TGTGCCTGGAGTGTAGGGCCGACGCGGGAAAAACTGTTTTTT. Protein product: CAWSVGPTREKLFF.

V usage is TRBV7-9 and J usage is TRBJ2-3, with TRBD2 identical over 7 bases. Germline V gene sequence: CDR1 SEHNR, CDR2 FQNEAQ (reference sequence). The CDR3 is 16 residues long. V gave up 5 bases and J gave up 4 bases; unmatched junction bases: 12. CDR3 residues: CASSPGSREPSDTQYF. The CDR3 region has the DNA TGTGCCAGCAGCCCCGGTTCGCGGGAGCCCTCAGATACGCAGTATTTT.

As concerns this clonotype: The junction departs from the called germline gene at one end, perhaps through a read error. This sequence joins TRBV9 and TRBJ2-7, with TRBD1 identical over 8 bases. The CDR3 extends over 16 amino acids. The germline gives CDR1 SGDLS, CDR2 YYNGEE. CDR3 in amino acids: CASSETRTGHSYEQYF. Written as DNA, the CDR3 is TGCGCCAGCAGTGAGACCCGGACAGGGCACTCCTACGAGCAGTACTTC.

Many counts were recorded for this clonotype. The rearrangement joins TRBV28 to TRBJ2-3; 9 bases align to TRBD2. J lost 4 bases, V lost 4 bases, and 6 bases had no gene match. The CDR3 loop spans 15 amino acids. Germline values: CDR1 MDHEN, CDR2 SYDVKM. The chain's CDR3 is CASSSAGGYPDTQYF. The CDR3 DNA follows: TGTGCCAGCAGTTCCGCGGGAGGGTACCCAGATACGCAGTATTTT.

This clonotype has a count of ten or more. The V and J genes are TRBV28 and TRBJ2-3; weak D call: TRBD2 (5 bases). Trimming left V 4 bases short and J 5 bases short, with 13 bases between. CDR1 is MDHEN, CDR2 SYDVKM, per germline. The CDR3 spans 14 residues. The CDR3 sequence: CASSYQRIVDTQYF. CDR3 nucleotides: TGTGCCAGCAGTTACCAGCGGATCGTAGATACGCAGTATTTT.

J is TRBJ1-1 and V is TRBV3-1; D is possibly TRBD1 (5 bases). Trimming cost V 1 base and J 0 bases, with 12 bases left between them. The CDR3 totals 16 residues. The germline V gene encodes CDR1 LGHDT and CDR2 YNNKEL (reference sequence). CDR3 nucleotide sequence: TGTGCCAGCAGCCAAGGTGCGGGACGAGTGAACACTGAAGCTTTCTTT. It codes for CASSQGAGRVNTEAFF.

This clonotype was detected many times. CDR3 coding DNA: TGTGCCAGCAGCCCCGCCCCGGGGACACCTTCCTACAATGAGCAGTTCTTC. Its protein is CASSPAPGTPSYNEQFF. The chain is built from TRBV28 and TRBJ2-1, with D perhaps matching TRBD1 (6 bases). Germline CDR1 and CDR2: MDHEN and SYDVKM. The CDR3 loop spans 17 amino acids. Deletions cut 6 bases from V and 1 base from J, with 19 bases between.

To note about this clonotype: The germline gene is not matched at one end of the junction; a read error may be the cause. The CDR3 sequence: CASSIESYGTGEHQSQHF. The DNA for the CDR3 is TGTGCCAGTAGCATAGAGTCATACGGGACAGGGGAACATCAGTCCCAGCATTTT. The genes are TRBV19 and TRBJ1-5; 10 positions match TRBD1. CDR1 is LNHDA and CDR2 is SQIVND in the germline V gene (reference sequence). CDR3 size: 18 residues. Full variable domain (rest looked up from reference TRBV19 and TRBJ1-5): DGGITQSPKYLFRKEGQNVTLSCEQNLNHDAMYWYRQDPGQGLRLIYYSQIVNDFQKGDIAEGYSVSREKKESFPLTVTSAQKNPTAFYLCASSIESYGTGEHQSQHFGDGTRLSIL.

The sample holds many counts of this clonotype. The chain has TRBV19 and TRBJ2-7; no reliable D call. The germline V and J ends were trimmed by 5 bases and 2 bases, with 13 bases remaining between them. The CDR3 is 14 residues long. The germline CDR1 and CDR2 sequences are LNHDA and SQIVND (reference sequence). CDR3 DNA sequence: TGTGCCAGTAGTTCCTGGGGTGGAACCTACGAGCAGTACTTC. It yields the protein CASSSWGGTYEQYF.

This clonotype was observed a handful of times. The chain has TRBV20-1 and TRBJ2-7; 13 nucleotides align to TRBD2. Germline CDR1 reads DFQATT; CDR2 reads SNEGSKA (reference sequence). This CDR3 is built from 14 residues. With V trimmed by 5 bases and J by 6 bases, 7 bases remained unmatched. The CDR3 DNA is TGCAGTGCTCCCCGGACTAGCGGGAGCGGCGAGCAGTACTTC. It is translated as CSAPRTSGSGEQYF.

This clonotype was counted at least ten times. This rearrangement joins TRBV12-3 or TRBV12-4 to TRBJ2-1; D might be TRBD2 (5 bases). V lost 4 bases and J lost 0, with 10 bases in between. The CDR3 loop spans 15 amino acids. The CDR3 DNA sequence: TGTGCCAGCAGTTCCTCGGGGAGCTCCTACAATGAGCAGTTCTTC. Translated, it gives CASSSSGSSYNEQFF.

The chain is built from TRBV4-2 and TRBJ1-1, with no clear D. V dropped 0 bases and J dropped 10 bases, with 12 bases sitting between them. Per germline, CDR1 LGHNA and CDR2 YNFKEQ. The CDR3 is 13 amino acids. CDR3 DNA: TGTGCCAGCAGCCAAGAGAAGGGATGGGGAGCTTTCTTT. Translated: CASSQEKGWGAFF.

The chain uses TRBV20-1 and TRBJ1-3, with no clear D. This CDR3 has 15 residues. Per the germline V gene, CDR1 is DFQATT and CDR2 is SNEGSKA (reference sequence). Trimming pared 1 base from V and 0 bases from J, leaving 10 bases between. The CDR3 sequence: CSARVAVSSGNTIYF. In nucleotides, the CDR3 is TGCAGTGCTAGAGTAGCGGTTAGCTCTGGAAACACCATATATTTT.

At least ten counts were recorded for this clonotype. The rearrangement links TRBV2 to TRBJ2-7; TRBD2 matches 9 bases. The CDR3 runs 15 residues. CDR1 is SNHLY, CDR2 FYNNEI, per germline. Trimming at V came to 4 bases and at J to 4 bases, leaving 8 bases not matched to a gene. CDR3 region: CASSANSGSRYEQYF. The CDR3 coding sequence is TGTGCCAGCAGTGCTAATAGCGGGAGTAGGTACGAGCAGTACTTC.

The CDR3 region is CSAQDRAWYGYTF. CDR3 in DNA: TGCAGTGCTCAGGACAGGGCTTGGTATGGCTACACCTTC. The chain carries TRBV20-1 and TRBJ1-2; 8 nucleotides align to TRBD1. Germline V gives CDR1 DFQATT, CDR2 SNEGSKA (reference sequence). This CDR3 region has 13 residues. Trimming removed 5 bases from V and 5 bases from J; junction bases left unmatched: 7.